Following are 21 T cell receptor beta chains from one sample sequenced in a study of T cells after yellow fever vaccination. TCRdb reprocessed the 5' RACE reads with MiXCR, giving one entry per CDR3 protein. The table includes roughly 70,000 distinct CDR3 sequences, roughly 7.7% detected once. Sequences were derived from CD8+ T cells sorted from PBMCs, sampled on the day of the yellow fever booster vaccination. The receptors come from a man aged 25-45 years who received the YFV17D yellow fever vaccine.

This clonotype was found a few times. This CDR3 reads CASSVPDTQYF. The CDR3 DNA reads as TGTGCCAGCAGTGTACCAGATACGCAGTATTTT. V and J are TRBV2 and TRBJ2-3; D not resolved. V dropped 4 bases and J dropped 4 bases, with 3 bases sitting between them. The CDR3 runs 11 residues. Germline-derived CDR1 and CDR2 are SNHLY and FYNNEI.

This clonotype showed up just a few times. V and J are TRBV7-9 and TRBJ2-7; no definite D call. Looked up from germline, CDR1 is SEHNR and CDR2 is FQNEAQ (reference sequence). The ends were cut back, 0 bases at V and 3 bases at J, with 12 bases in the middle. This CDR3 spans 15 amino acids. This chain's CDR3 is CASSLAGIPFYEQYF. The CDR3 DNA reads as TGTGCCAGCAGCTTAGCGGGGATCCCCTTCTACGAGCAGTACTTC.

This chain uses TRBV7-8 with TRBJ2-3, with 11 bases aligning to TRBD1. Unmatched junction bases numbered 5, after V lost 6 bases and J lost 3 bases. The germline CDR1 and CDR2 sequences are SGHVS and FQNEAQ. The CDR3 sequence is 15 residues long. The CDR3 coding sequence is TGTGCCAGCAGGACCGGGACAGGGGGGACAGATACGCAGTATTTT. This translates into CASRTGTGGTDTQYF. The variable domain in full, completed from reference TRBV7-8 and TRBJ2-3, reads GAGVSQSPRYKVAKRGQDVALRCDPISGHVSLFWYQQALGQGPEFLTYFQNEAQLDKSGLPSDRFFAERPEGSVSTLKIQRTQQEDSAVYLCASRTGTGGTDTQYFGPGTRLTVL.

In its sample, this clonotype was seen many times. The genes are TRBV7-2 and TRBJ2-7, with TRBD1 identical over 8 bases. Germline CDR1 SGHTA, CDR2 FQGNSA. J gave up 1 base and V 3 bases, and 8 bases lay outside the gene matches. The CDR3 spans 16 residues. CDR3 sequence: CASSFTGQVASYEQYF. The CDR3 nucleotides are TGTGCCAGCAGCTTCACGGGACAGGTAGCTTCCTACGAGCAGTACTTC.

This clonotype showed up just a few times. This chain uses TRBV6-1 with TRBJ2-1; D perhaps matches TRBD2 (6 bases). The CDR3 length is 14 residues. From germline, CDR1 is MNHNS and CDR2 SASEGT. The V end was cut by 6 bases, the J end by 3 bases, with 12 bases between. The CDR3 region is CASSPIAVYNEQFF. CDR3 DNA sequence: TGTGCCAGCAGCCCCATAGCGGTCTACAATGAGCAGTTCTTC.

This clonotype was detected only a few times. The chain combines TRBV28 with TRBJ2-3, with D possibly being TRBD2 (5 bases). The V gene's germline CDR1 is MDHEN and CDR2 SYDVKM. The CDR3 covers 16 residues. The V gene lost 5 bases and the J gene lost 4 bases, with 19 bases spanning the gap. The CDR3 DNA sequence: TGTGCCAGCAGTGTGACGGAGTCCTACGGGGCAGATACGCAGTATTTT. Its translation is CASSVTESYGADTQYF.

The table lists this clonotype with many counts. The chain has TRBV27 and TRBJ2-7; D is unclear. The CDR3 length is 14 residues. Deletions cut 6 bases from V and 4 bases from J, with 16 bases between. Per the germline V gene, CDR1 is MNHEY and CDR2 is SMNVEV (reference sequence). This chain's CDR3 is CASSPGMGKYEQYF. Here the CDR3 DNA reads TGTGCCAGCAGCCCAGGTATGGGGAAGTACGAGCAGTACTTC.

This sequence joins TRBV4-3 and TRBJ2-7, with TRBD2 matching over 12 bases. Germline V gives CDR1 LGHNA, CDR2 YSLEER. Unmatched junction bases numbered 12, after V lost 0 bases and J lost 6 bases. This CDR3 is 18 amino acids long. For the CDR3, the DNA is TGCGCCAGCAGCCAAGAGACTAGCGGGAGATTCGCTTTGGGCGAGCAGTACTTC. Its protein product is CASSQETSGRFALGEQYF.

This rearrangement joins TRBV20-1 to TRBJ2-3; TRBD2 matches at 10 bases. V lost 5 bases to trimming and J lost 6 bases; unmatched junction nucleotides: 14. CDR1 is DFQATT, CDR2 SNEGSKA, per germline (reference sequence). This CDR3 region has 16 residues. CDR3 DNA: TGCAGTGCTTGGAGTGCGGCTAGCGGGAGAGGGGATACGCAGTATTTT. Translation: CSAWSAASGRGDTQYF.

This clonotype was observed a single time. This could be a read error, since a much larger clone is one nucleotide away. The chain joins TRBV27 to TRBJ2-7, with D perhaps assigned TRBD1 or TRBD2 (6 bases each). The CDR3 sequence is 14 residues long. Germline values: CDR1 MNHEY, CDR2 SMNVEV (reference sequence). The V end lost 6 bases, the J end lost 6 bases, and 18 bases lay between the germline ends. CDR3 bases: TGTGCCAGCAGCCGACTAGAGACGGGGGCCGAGCAGTACTTC. Translation: CASSRLETGAEQYF.

This clonotype came up many times. The V and J genes are TRBV29-1 and TRBJ2-1; 12 positions agree with TRBD2. The CDR3 extends over 15 amino acids. Germline V gives CDR1 SQVTM, CDR2 ANQGSEA. The V and J ends lost 3 bases and 4 bases, in that order; junction bases with no gene match: 4. In DNA, the CDR3 is TGCAGCGTTGAGGCTAGCGGGAGGGTGTACAATGAGCAGTTCTTC. This gives the protein CSVEASGRVYNEQFF.

This clonotype was seen at least ten times. The chain carries TRBV12-3 or TRBV12-4 and TRBJ2-1, with TRBD2 identical over 10 bases. The V and J ends lost 7 bases and 5 bases, in that order; junction bases with no gene match: 5. The CDR3 is 14 residues long. As DNA, the CDR3 is TGTGCCAGCAAAGCGGGAGGGCCAAACAATGAGCAGTTCTTC. Protein sequence: CASKAGGPNNEQFF.

The V call is TRBV18, the J call TRBJ2-3, with D tentatively TRBD2 (5 bases). Trimming took off 0 bases at V and 1 base at J, with 14 bases between the two ends. The CDR3 has 17 amino acids. CDR1 is KGHSH, CDR2 LQKENI, per germline. The CDR3, as DNA: TGTGCCAGCTCACCACCCACCGGGGAGACCGGCACAGATACGCAGTATTTT. Amino acid sequence: CASSPPTGETGTDTQYF.

This clonotype came up many times. The rearrangement links TRBV4-3 to TRBJ1-1, with 11 bases that match TRBD1. Unmatched junction bases numbered 8, after V lost 4 bases and J lost 4 bases. The CDR3 runs to 16 residues. The germline V gene encodes CDR1 LGHNA and CDR2 YSLEER. Written as DNA, the CDR3 is TGCGCCAGCAGCCCGATCTGGACAGGGGGCTTCACTGAAGCTTTCTTT. This codes for CASSPIWTGGFTEAFF.

The rearrangement uses TRBV29-1 and TRBJ2-7; 8 bases map to TRBD2. Trimming removed 0 bases from V and 3 bases from J; junction bases left unmatched: 7. Germline assignment: CDR1 SQVTM and CDR2 ANQGSEA. The CDR3 is 15 amino acids. Here the CDR3 DNA reads TGCAGCGTTGAAGACCTTACTAGCGGCCTCTACGAGCAGTACTTC. The encoded protein is CSVEDLTSGLYEQYF.

This clonotype has only a few counts. V usage is TRBV13 and J usage is TRBJ2-2; 12 positions agree with TRBD2. The germline gives CDR1 PRHDT, CDR2 FYEKMQ (reference sequence). The CDR3 consists of 14 residues. Losses at the gene ends were 5 bases for V and 7 bases for J; bases not matched to a gene: 2. CDR3 sequence (DNA): TGTGCCAGCAGCCCGACTAGCGGGAGCGGGGAGCTGTTTTTT. Translating gives CASSPTSGSGELFF.

The chain carries TRBV19 and TRBJ2-3; unclear D gene. Between the trimmed V and J ends, which lost 5 bases and 3 bases, there was a span of 15 bases. The CDR3 consists of 15 residues. Per germline, CDR1 LNHDA and CDR2 SQIVND (reference sequence). The CDR3 protein is CASSRLASRTDTQYF. The CDR3, as DNA: TGTGCCAGTAGTCGATTAGCTTCACGGACAGATACGCAGTATTTT. The variable domain in full, with the rest retrieved from reference TRBV19 and TRBJ2-3, is DGGITQSPKYLFRKEGQNVTLSCEQNLNHDAMYWYRQDPGQGLRLIYYSQIVNDFQKGDIAEGYSVSREKKESFPLTVTSAQKNPTAFYLCASSRLASRTDTQYFGPGTRLTVL.

As DNA, the CDR3 is TGTGCCAGCAGACGGACAGGGGATAACTATGGCTACACCTTC. Translating it yields CASRRTGDNYGYTF. The chain is built from TRBV12-3 or TRBV12-4 and TRBJ1-2, with 9 bases fitting TRBD1. J gave up 1 base and V 6 bases, and 3 bases lay outside the gene matches. CDR3 length: 14 amino acids.

This clonotype appeared many times. The chain recombines TRBV20-1 with TRBJ2-7, with TRBD2 as a possible D gene (5 bases). CDR1 is DFQATT, CDR2 SNEGSKA, per germline (reference sequence). The CDR3 loop spans 12 amino acids. V dropped 6 bases and J dropped 4 bases, with 13 bases sitting between them. The CDR3 reads CSASGAEYEQYF. CDR3 sequence (DNA): TGCAGTGCCAGCGGAGCGGAATACGAGCAGTACTTC.

This clonotype was counted many times. V is TRBV4-3 and J is TRBJ2-5; weak D call: TRBD1 (5 bases). CDR1 LGHNA and CDR2 YSLEER come from the germline V gene. This CDR3 has 14 residues. V lost 0 bases and J lost 7, with 12 bases in between. The CDR3 DNA follows: TGCGCCAGCAGCCAAGAAGGGGTAACGTTGACCCAGTACTTC. Its protein is CASSQEGVTLTQYF.

This clonotype was detected a few times. The chain carries TRBV2 and TRBJ2-7, with D perhaps assigned TRBD1 or TRBD2 (7 bases each). The CDR3 sequence is 16 residues long. Germline V CDR1 and CDR2: SNHLY, FYNNEI. The V gene lost 1 base and the J gene lost 2 bases, with 15 bases spanning the gap. CDR3 residues: CASSEGHRGGTYEQYF. The CDR3 DNA reads as TGTGCCAGCAGTGAAGGGCACAGGGGAGGGACCTACGAGCAGTACTTC.